These T cell receptor beta chains were read from a single sample in a study of blood T cell repertoires in COVID-19. Profiling relied on immunoSEQ multiplex PCR, and the TCRdb table lists in-frame clones only, not all of them. The sample lists a few hundred thousand clones, around 84% seen once, with approximately 1.5% in the top ten. Sample: peripheral blood. The source is a woman between 35 and 50 years old who had recovered from COVID-19. CDR3s include the opening cysteine and the closing phenylalanine or tryptophan. A D gene is named only where the DNA matches it firmly. Some rows have no size entry. The others give once, few or many, or a class for an expanded clone.

v_call: TRBV5-4
d_call: TRBD2
j_call: TRBJ2-3
clone_size: NA
cdr3_nt: TGTGCCAGCAGCCCGGCGGGGGGGACAGATACGCAGTATTTT
cdr3_aa: CASSPAGGTDTQYF

v_call: TRBV11-2
d_call: NA
j_call: TRBJ2-2
clone_size: NA
cdr3_nt: TGTGCCAGCACCCCCCGTTTCGGTCAAAACACCGGGGAGCTGTTTTTT
cdr3_aa: CASTPRFGQNTGELFF

v_call: TRBV19
d_call: NA
j_call: TRBJ2-2
clone_size: NA
cdr3_nt: TGTGCCAGTAGTATTAAAGGGGCCGGGGAGCTGTTTTTT
cdr3_aa: CASSIKGAGELFF

v_call: TRBV6-6
d_call: TRBD1
j_call: TRBJ1-4
clone_size: NA
cdr3_nt: TGTGCCAGCAGTGGGGACAGCACACATGAAAAACTGTTTTTT
cdr3_aa: CASSGDSTHEKLFF

v_call: TRBV28
d_call: TRBD2
j_call: TRBJ2-3
clone_size: NA
cdr3_nt: TGTGCCAGCAGTTTCACGGGGGGTAGCACAGATACGCAGTATTTT
cdr3_aa: CASSFTGGSTDTQYF

v_call: TRBV25-1
d_call: NA
j_call: TRBJ1-1
clone_size: NA
cdr3_nt: TGTGCCAGCAGTAAGGGGAACCTTGAAGCTTTCTTT
cdr3_aa: CASSKGNLEAFF

v_call: TRBV2
d_call: TRBD1
j_call: TRBJ1-2
clone_size: few
cdr3_nt: TGTGCCAGCAGTGAACGACAGGGGGGCTTGGGAGGCTACACCTTC
cdr3_aa: CASSERQGGLGGYTF

v_call: TRBV4-1
d_call: TRBD1
j_call: TRBJ2-7
clone_size: NA
cdr3_nt: TGCGCCAGCAGCCAAGATGAGACAGGGTTTTCCTACGAGCAGTACTTC
cdr3_aa: CASSQDETGFSYEQYF

v_call: TRBV5-1
d_call: TRBD2
j_call: TRBJ2-5
clone_size: once
cdr3_nt: TGCGCCAGCAGCTCCAATGGGGGAGGGCTGGAGACCCAGTACTTC
cdr3_aa: CASSSNGGGLETQYF

v_call: TRBV2
d_call: NA
j_call: TRBJ2-3
clone_size: NA
cdr3_nt: TGTGCCAGCGGAGGGGAAGTCACAGATACGCAGTATTTT
cdr3_aa: CASGGEVTDTQYF

v_call: TRBV18
d_call: NA
j_call: TRBJ2-7
clone_size: NA
cdr3_nt: TGTGCCAGCTCACCACCAGGTCGGGGGGCTCACGAGCAGTACTTC
cdr3_aa: CASSPPGRGAHEQYF

v_call: TRBV10-3
d_call: TRBD1
j_call: TRBJ1-6
clone_size: NA
cdr3_nt: TGTGCCATCAGTGAGTCGACAGGGGGCTCCTATAATTCACCCCTCCACTTT
cdr3_aa: CAISESTGGSYNSPLHF

v_call: TRBV6-5
d_call: TRBD2
j_call: TRBJ2-7
clone_size: few
cdr3_nt: TGTGCCAGCAGTTCCGTTAGCGGGGGGTGGTACGAGCAGTACTTC
cdr3_aa: CASSSVSGGWYEQYF

v_call: TRBV5-5
d_call: NA
j_call: TRBJ1-5
clone_size: NA
cdr3_nt: TGTGCCAGCAGCTTGGGAGTCTCGGGGGATACTCAGCCCCAGCATTTT
cdr3_aa: CASSLGVSGDTQPQHF

v_call: TRBV29-1
d_call: NA
j_call: TRBJ1-5
clone_size: NA
cdr3_nt: TGCAGCGTTGTTGTTGGGGGAGCTGACACGGGGGAGCCCCAGCATTTT
cdr3_aa: CSVVVGGADTGEPQHF

v_call: TRBV9
d_call: NA
j_call: TRBJ2-5
clone_size: NA
cdr3_nt: TGTGCCAGCAGCGTCGTCGGTGGCCAAGAGACCCAGTACTTC
cdr3_aa: CASSVVGGQETQYF

v_call: TRBV11-2
d_call: TRBD2
j_call: TRBJ2-1
clone_size: few
cdr3_nt: TGTGCCAGCAGCTTACAAGGTGCGGGGGGCCAGGGCAATGAGCAGTTCTTC
cdr3_aa: CASSLQGAGGQGNEQFF

v_call: TRBV6-5
d_call: TRBD1
j_call: TRBJ1-5
clone_size: NA
cdr3_nt: TGTGCCAGCACCTCGGACAGGGCGATCAATCAGCCCCAGCATTTT
cdr3_aa: CASTSDRAINQPQHF

v_call: TRBV6-5
d_call: NA
j_call: TRBJ2-6
clone_size: NA
cdr3_nt: TGTGCCAGCAGAACAGACAGTTGGGGGGCCAACGTCCTGACTTTC
cdr3_aa: CASRTDSWGANVLTF

v_call: TRBV6-4
d_call: TRBD2
j_call: TRBJ2-3
clone_size: NA
cdr3_nt: TGTGCCAGCAGTCAAACAGGGATAGCGGGGGGGACCCTCGGAGATACGCAGTATTTT
cdr3_aa: CASSQTGIAGGTLGDTQYF

v_call: TRBV16
d_call: TRBD1
j_call: TRBJ2-1
clone_size: NA
cdr3_nt: TGTGCCAGCAGCCTTCGGACAGGGGGGAATGAGCAGTTCTTC
cdr3_aa: CASSLRTGGNEQFF

v_call: TRBV25-1
d_call: NA
j_call: TRBJ1-2
clone_size: NA
cdr3_nt: TGTGCCAGCAGTGAAGACTGGCTCAAGGGCTACACCTTC
cdr3_aa: CASSEDWLKGYTF

v_call: TRBV7-2
d_call: NA
j_call: TRBJ1-4
clone_size: NA
cdr3_nt: TGTGCCAGCAGCTTAGGGGGGGTTCTTGAAAAACTGTTTTTT
cdr3_aa: CASSLGGVLEKLFF

v_call: TRBV28
d_call: TRBD1
j_call: TRBJ1-3
clone_size: NA
cdr3_nt: TGTGCCAGCAGGCCGCCCTCAGGGACAGGGGGATTCGGAAACACCATATATTTT
cdr3_aa: CASRPPSGTGGFGNTIYF

v_call: TRBV2
d_call: NA
j_call: TRBJ2-5
clone_size: NA
cdr3_nt: TGTGCCAGCAGTCCTGGAGGGCTTCAAGAGACCCAGTACTTC
cdr3_aa: CASSPGGLQETQYF

v_call: TRBV6-5
d_call: NA
j_call: TRBJ2-7
clone_size: NA
cdr3_nt: TGTGCCAGCAGACCGAGGGATACCTCCTACGAGCAGTACTTC
cdr3_aa: CASRPRDTSYEQYF

v_call: TRBV2
d_call: NA
j_call: TRBJ2-5
clone_size: once
cdr3_nt: TGTGCCAGCCAGAAGCCCGGGGGGCCAGAGACCCAGTACTTC
cdr3_aa: CASQKPGGPETQYF

v_call: TRBV30
d_call: NA
j_call: TRBJ1-1
clone_size: NA
cdr3_nt: TGTGCCTGGAGTTCACGACAGACTAGTTTATGGAACACTGAAGCTTTCTTT
cdr3_aa: CAWSSRQTSLWNTEAFF

v_call: TRBV18
d_call: NA
j_call: TRBJ2-5
clone_size: once
cdr3_nt: TGTGCCAGCTCACCAGGCAGGGAGGTGGAGACCCAGTACTTC
cdr3_aa: CASSPGREVETQYF

v_call: TRBV18
d_call: NA
j_call: TRBJ1-6
clone_size: NA
cdr3_nt: TGTGCCAGCTCACCGTTCGACAGGCTGAAGATTAATTCACCCCTCCACTTT
cdr3_aa: CASSPFDRLKINSPLHF